The 9 T cell receptor beta chains below all came from one sample that was sequenced in a study of CD8 T cells in ankylosing spondylitis. One entry per CDR3 protein results from TCRdb running MiXCR on the 5' RACE reads. In the table there are 150,000 to 200,000 distinct CDR3 sequences, approximately 10% of which are singletons. Sequenced sample: blood, either unsorted or a sorted T cell fraction (not recorded which). Receptors were obtained from a male donor with ankylosing spondylitis or in good health (not recorded which).

This clonotype has more than one count but fewer than ten. A much larger clone differs from this one at a single base, so this may be a read error. The V call is TRBV5-1, the J call TRBJ2-2, with D possibly TRBD2 on 6 matching bases. Germline lookup yields CDR1 SGHRS and CDR2 YFSETQ. The CDR3 consists of 14 residues. The CDR3 spells CASRVASNTGGLFF. In DNA form, the CDR3 reads TGCGCCAGCAGGGTTGCCTCCAACACCGGGGGGCTGTTTTTT.

This chain joins TRBV7-9 and TRBJ1-2; D remains ambiguous. V dropped 5 bases and J dropped 8 bases, with 12 bases sitting between them. The CDR3 is 12 amino acids. The germline CDR1 and CDR2 sequences are SEHNR and FQNEAQ (reference sequence). CDR3 region: CASSPIQVGYTF. The CDR3 nucleotides are TGTGCCAGCAGCCCAATCCAAGTCGGCTACACCTTC.

The sample holds a few counts of this clonotype. The chain has TRBV12-3 or TRBV12-4 and TRBJ2-7; 7 nucleotides align to TRBD2. Germline trimming cut 3 bases from V and 3 bases from J; bases unmatched to any gene: 8. This CDR3 is built from 15 residues. CDR3: CASSFRAGWHYEQYF. Here the CDR3 DNA reads TGTGCCAGCAGTTTCCGAGCGGGGTGGCACTACGAGCAGTACTTC.

The chain is built from TRBV29-1 and TRBJ2-3; D may be TRBD2 (6 bases). Germline lookup yields CDR1 SQVTM and CDR2 ANQGSEA. V gave up 2 bases and J gave up 0 bases, with 12 bases separating them. This CDR3 contains 15 residues. CDR3 protein: CSVEWRGTSTDTQYF. The CDR3, as DNA: TGCAGCGTTGAATGGCGGGGAACCAGCACAGATACGCAGTATTTT.

This clonotype was observed many times. CDR3 sequence reads: CASSLSGPGSYGYTF. DNA of the CDR3: TGTGCCAGCAGTCTATCCGGCCCAGGGAGCTATGGCTACACCTTC. V is TRBV12-3 or TRBV12-4 and J is TRBJ1-2, with D possibly being TRBD1 (5 bases). This CDR3 spans 15 amino acids. V lost 5 bases, J lost 4 bases, and 17 bases lay in between.

In its sample, this clonotype was seen many times. This chain links TRBV4-3 with TRBJ2-3, with TRBD2 as a possible D gene (5 bases). In germline, CDR1 is LGHNA, CDR2 YSLEER. The CDR3 has 15 residues. V gave up 0 bases and J gave up 6 bases, with 13 bases separating them. DNA for the CDR3: TGCGCCAGCAGCCAAGAGGGGAATCCGGGGGATACGCAGTATTTT. The encoded protein is CASSQEGNPGDTQYF.

This clonotype was seen repeatedly, ten times or more. CDR3: CASSLYRTSGGSEQFF. In DNA, the CDR3 is TGTGCCAGCAGCTTGTATCGGACTAGCGGGGGGAGTGAGCAGTTCTTC. V usage is TRBV5-6 and J usage is TRBJ2-1, with 14 bases that match TRBD2. This CDR3 has 16 residues. Germline V CDR1 and CDR2: SGHDT, YYEEEE. Unmatched junction bases numbered 6, after V lost 1 base and J lost 9 bases.

Concerning this clonotype: Given a much more abundant clone one base away, this may be a read error. V gene TRBV12-3 or TRBV12-4 combines with J gene TRBJ2-1, with TRBD2 matching over 7 bases. The CDR3 covers 15 residues. CDR3 coding DNA: TGTGTCAGCCGTTTGGGACTATCCCACTACAATGAGCAGTTCTTC. Amino acids: CVSRLGLSHYNEQFF.

A few counts support this clonotype. This sequence joins TRBV7-2 and TRBJ2-1; D is uncertain. Per the germline V gene, CDR1 is SGHTA and CDR2 is FQGNSA. CDR3 length: 16 residues. The V end lost 2 bases, the J end lost 0 bases, and 11 bases lay between the germline ends. The CDR3 DNA is TGTGCCAGCAGCTTAAGAAGTTCCCTCTCCTACAATGAGCAGTTCTTC. It encodes CASSLRSSLSYNEQFF.